One and the same sample provided the 26 T cell receptor beta chains below, sequenced in a study of blood T cell repertoires in COVID-19. Data came from immunoSEQ multiplex PCR; TCRdb stores just in-frame clones and leaves some out. Of some 530,000 clones in the sample, 75% to 90% were seen once. Specimen: PBMCs or T cells enriched from blood (not recorded which). The receptors derive from a woman aged 55-70 years who had recovered from COVID-19.

This sequence joins TRBV6-4 and TRBJ1-1; 7 positions match TRBD1. V lost 6 bases, J lost 0 bases, and 4 bases stayed unmatched. Germline CDR1 MRHNA, CDR2 SNTAGT. The CDR3 is 14 residues long. The chain's CDR3 is CASSPDRMNTEAFF. In DNA form, the CDR3 reads TGTGCCAGCAGCCCGGACAGGATGAACACTGAAGCTTTCTTT.

V is TRBV7-9 and J is TRBJ1-2, with a weak D call TRBD1 (5 bases). The CDR3 sequence is 13 residues long. Germline loops: CDR1 SEHNR, CDR2 FQNEAQ (reference sequence). V lost 11 bases, J lost 1 base, and 14 bases lay in between. The CDR3 protein is CAGGTAFNYGYTF. For the CDR3, the DNA is TGTGCCGGAGGGACGGCTTTTAACTATGGCTACACCTTC.

V and J are TRBV6-5 and TRBJ2-7; D is possibly TRBD1 (5 bases). The V gene lost 7 bases and the J gene lost 5 bases, with 12 bases spanning the gap. The germline V gene encodes CDR1 MNHEY and CDR2 SVGAGI. The CDR3 has 12 residues. CDR3 in amino acids: CASTRVLNEQYF. Written as DNA, the CDR3 is TGTGCCAGCACCAGGGTCCTTAACGAGCAGTACTTC.

The CDR3: CASSDTGGGDGTDTQYF. In DNA form, the CDR3 reads TGTGCCAGCAGCGATACCGGGGGAGGGGACGGCACAGATACGCAGTATTTT. The rearrangement links TRBV3-1 (or the pseudogene TRBV3-2) to TRBJ2-3; 7 bases are a match to TRBD2. The CDR3 has 17 amino acids. V was clipped by 5 bases and J by 1 base; unmatched bases: 12. Germline V gives CDR1 LGHDT, CDR2 YNNKEL (reference sequence).

V and J are TRBV6-1 and TRBJ2-7; D perhaps matches TRBD2 (5 bases). Per germline, CDR1 MNHNS and CDR2 SASEGT. CDR3 length: 14 residues. V shed 5 bases and J shed 5 bases, with 16 bases lying between them. CDR3: CASSPPGNGDEQYF. The CDR3 DNA reads TGTGCCAGCAGTCCCCCGGGGAATGGCGACGAGCAGTACTTC.

The chain couples TRBV6-5 to TRBJ2-7, with TRBD2 matching over 12 bases. Germline CDR1 reads MNHEY; CDR2 reads SVGAGI. The length of the CDR3 is 15 residues. V dropped 7 bases and J dropped 3; count of bases not matched to a gene: 7. The CDR3 reads CASTHRTSGNYEQYF. The CDR3 nucleotides are TGTGCCAGCACCCATCGGACTAGCGGGAACTACGAGCAGTACTTC.

This chain uses TRBV9 with TRBJ2-1, with TRBD2 identical over 8 bases. This CDR3 contains 16 residues. The germline CDR1 and CDR2 sequences are SGDLS and YYNGEE. V was clipped by 3 bases and J by 6 bases; unmatched bases: 11. The CDR3: CASSAHPAGEGNEQFF. CDR3 nucleotide sequence: TGTGCCAGCAGCGCACACCCAGCGGGGGAGGGCAATGAGCAGTTCTTC.

This clone was observed a single time. The chain is built from TRBV5-4 and TRBJ2-5; D is perhaps TRBD1 (6 bases). The V gene lost 4 bases and the J gene lost 0 bases, with 13 bases spanning the gap. The CDR3 is 15 amino acids. Per germline, CDR1 SGHNT and CDR2 YYREEE (reference sequence). The CDR3 loop reads CASSTRRDNQETQYF. In DNA, the CDR3 is TGTGCCAGCAGCACAAGAAGGGACAACCAAGAGACCCAGTACTTC.

The chain is built from TRBV6-6 and TRBJ1-2, with 12 bases identical to TRBD1. The length of the CDR3 is 15 residues. After removal of 7 bases from V and 6 bases from J, the junction contained 9 bases not matched to a gene. CDR1 MNHNY and CDR2 SVGAGI come from the germline V gene (reference sequence). The CDR3 DNA reads as TGTGCCAGCATCTCCCTGGGACAGGGGGCAAATGGCTACACCTTC. Its protein is CASISLGQGANGYTF.

This clone was found once. V is TRBV7-2 and J is TRBJ2-1; D perhaps matches TRBD2 (5 bases). The V gene's germline CDR1 is SGHTA and CDR2 FQGNSA. Trimming removed 1 base from V and 7 bases from J, with 20 bases in between. The CDR3 has 17 residues. The CDR3 coding sequence is TGTGCCAGCAGCTTAGTGGGGTCTAGCCGACCCACTAATGAGCAGTTCTTC. This translates into CASSLVGSSRPTNEQFF. The full variable domain, with the rest looked up from reference TRBV7-2 and TRBJ2-1, is GAGVSQSPSNKVTEKGKDVELRCDPISGHTALYWYRQSLGQGLEFLIYFQGNSAPDKSGLPSDRFSAERTGGSVSTLTIQRTQQEDSAVYLCASSLVGSSRPTNEQFFGPGTRLTVL.

The CDR3 DNA follows: TGTGCCAGTAGTGGGACTGGGGCAGGGAGCTACGAGCAGTACTTC. Protein product: CASSGTGAGSYEQYF. V and J are TRBV19 and TRBJ2-7, with D tentatively TRBD2 (6 bases). V dropped 5 bases and J dropped 3 bases, with 17 bases sitting between them. Looked up from germline, CDR1 is LNHDA and CDR2 is SQIVND (reference sequence). This CDR3 spans 15 amino acids. The whole variable domain, filled in from reference TRBV19 and TRBJ2-7, reads DGGITQSPKYLFRKEGQNVTLSCEQNLNHDAMYWYRQDPGQGLRLIYYSQIVNDFQKGDIAEGYSVSREKKESFPLTVTSAQKNPTAFYLCASSGTGAGSYEQYFGPGTRLTVT.

The chain carries TRBV28 and TRBJ1-2; D is possibly TRBD1 (6 bases). CDR1 and CDR2 from the germline V gene are MDHEN and SYDVKM. The ends were cut back, 5 bases at V and 7 bases at J, with 17 bases in the middle. The CDR3 has 14 residues. CDR3 DNA sequence: TGTGCCAGCAGTCCACCTGCAGGGGCCTCTGGCTACACCTTC. It translates to CASSPPAGASGYTF.

The chain links TRBV6-5 to TRBJ1-5; D remains unclear. The V end lost 0 bases, the J end lost 3 bases, and 9 bases lay between the germline ends. There are 15 residues in the CDR3. The V gene's germline CDR1 is MNHEY and CDR2 SVGAGI. CDR3 sequence (DNA): TGTGCCAGCAGTTACTCGTACAGCTACAATCAGCCCCAGCATTTT. Translating it yields CASSYSYSYNQPQHF.

This clone was detected only once. The V gene is TRBV3-1 (or the pseudogene TRBV3-2), the J gene TRBJ1-1, with TRBD1 identical over 8 bases. V lost 7 bases and J lost 4; bases outside the gene matches: 8. CDR1 LGHDT and CDR2 YNNKEL come from the germline V gene (reference sequence). The CDR3 extends over 14 amino acids. For the CDR3, the DNA is TGTGCCAGCAAGACCGGGGGACAGGTCACTGAAGCTTTCTTT. It codes for CASKTGGQVTEAFF.

V usage is TRBV5-4 and J usage is TRBJ1-2; 11 bases are a match to TRBD1. J lost 1 base, V lost 0 bases, and 5 bases had no gene match. The germline V gene has CDR1 SGHNT and CDR2 YYREEE (reference sequence). The CDR3 contains 17 residues. Written as DNA, the CDR3 is TGTGCCAGCAGCTTGGGGGGACAGGGGGTAGTTAACTATGGCTACACCTTC. This gives the protein CASSLGGQGVVNYGYTF.

This chain joins TRBV3-1 (or the pseudogene TRBV3-2) and TRBJ2-3; TRBD1 aligns across 7 bases. The V and J ends lost 5 bases and 2 bases, in that order; junction bases with no gene match: 4. In germline, CDR1 is LGHDT, CDR2 YNNKEL (reference sequence). The CDR3 runs 14 residues. The CDR3: CASSYGQDTDTQYF. CDR3 bases: TGTGCCAGCAGCTACGGACAGGACACAGATACGCAGTATTTT.

The rearrangement uses TRBV7-2 and TRBJ1-2, with 10 positions matching TRBD1. With 5 bases clipped from V and 11 bases from J, the junction kept 5 bases outside the gene matches. CDR1 SGHTA and CDR2 FQGNSA come from the germline V gene. The CDR3 has 12 residues. The CDR3 sequence: CASSPRDRGYTF. The CDR3 nucleotides read TGTGCCAGCAGCCCCCGGGACAGGGGATACACCTTC.

The chain is built from TRBV5-8 and TRBJ1-2; 7 nucleotides line up with TRBD1. Germline V gene lookup returns CDR1 SGHTS and CDR2 YDEGEE. Germline trimming cut 1 base from V and 4 bases from J; bases unmatched to any gene: 4. This CDR3 region has 14 residues. CDR3 DNA sequence: TGTGCCAGCAGCTTGTCGACAGGGATCTATGGCTACACCTTC. Its translation is CASSLSTGIYGYTF. Complete variable domain (other parts from reference TRBV5-8 and TRBJ1-2): EAGVTQSPTHLIKTRGQQATLRCSPISGHTSVYWYQQALGLGLQFLLWYDEGEERNRGNFPPRFSGRQFPNYSSELNVNALELEDSALYLCASSLSTGIYGYTFGSGTRLTVV.

The genes are TRBV20-1 and TRBJ1-6, with no clear D. Trimming removed 3 bases at V and 1 base at J, with 13 bases between. The CDR3 length is 16 residues. Germline values: CDR1 DFQATT, CDR2 SNEGSKA (reference sequence). The CDR3 is CSASNRRDSYNSPLHF. The CDR3 nucleotides read TGCAGTGCTAGTAATCGGAGAGATTCCTATAATTCACCCCTCCACTTT.

V is TRBV13 and J is TRBJ2-1; 8 nucleotides match TRBD2. The CDR3 covers 15 residues. The germline CDR1 and CDR2 sequences are PRHDT and FYEKMQ (reference sequence). The V and J ends lost 5 bases and 0 bases, in that order; junction bases with no gene match: 3. CDR3 amino acids: CASSERGSSYNEQFF. The DNA of the CDR3 is TGTGCCAGCAGCGAGCGGGGGTCCTCCTACAATGAGCAGTTCTTC.

The CDR3 protein is CASSKGQGPSGANVLTF. DNA of the CDR3: TGTGCCAGCAGCAAAGGACAGGGCCCCTCTGGGGCCAACGTCCTGACTTTC. The chain links TRBV21-1 to TRBJ2-6; the DNA was not compared with TRBD1, the D call given in the table. TRBV21-1 is labeled a pseudogene. This CDR3 has 17 residues.

This clone was counted between two and nine times. The V and J genes are TRBV6-2 or TRBV6-3 and TRBJ2-7, with 12 bases matching TRBD2. Germline V lookup: CDR1 MNHEY, CDR2 SVGEGT. The CDR3 has 15 residues. Germline trimming cut 5 bases from V and 5 bases from J; bases unmatched to any gene: 7. CDR3 residues: CASSPLAGGPHEQYV. In DNA, the CDR3 is TGTGCCAGCAGTCCCCTAGCGGGGGGGCCCCACGAGCAGTACGTC.

This chain uses TRBV5-6 with TRBJ1-1; 8 bases line up with TRBD1. J gave up 8 bases and V 0 bases, and 0 bases lay outside the gene matches. This CDR3 is 12 amino acids long. In germline, CDR1 is SGHDT, CDR2 YYEEEE. In DNA, the CDR3 is TGTGCCAGCAGCTTGGGACAGGGGGAAGCTTTCTTT. Its protein is CASSLGQGEAFF.

This chain joins TRBV6-5 and TRBJ1-2; D might be TRBD1 (6 bases). The CDR3 length is 13 residues. Germline-derived CDR1 and CDR2 are MNHEY and SVGAGI. V lost 2 bases, J lost 6 bases, and 10 bases lay in between. The CDR3 nucleotides are TGTGCCAGCAGTTACGCGGGGGCTAATGGCTACACCTTC. Translated: CASSYAGANGYTF.

The CDR3 region is CASSPILTGKGVAFTDTQYF. CDR3 bases: TGTGCCAGCAGCCCGATTTTGACAGGGAAAGGGGTCGCATTCACAGATACGCAGTATTTT. J is TRBJ2-3 and V is TRBV7-7; the match to TRBD1 covers 7 bases. Germline assignment: CDR1 SSHAT and CDR2 FNYEAQ (reference sequence). V dropped 5 bases and J dropped 2; count of bases not matched to a gene: 22. This CDR3 contains 20 residues.

The J gene is TRBJ1-3, the V gene TRBV4-1, with TRBD1 matching over 7 bases. Per germline, CDR1 MGHRA and CDR2 YSYEKL. Unmatched junction bases numbered 7, after V lost 2 bases and J lost 3 bases. The CDR3 spans 16 residues. CDR3 nucleotide sequence: TGCGCCAGCAGCCAACCGACAGGGAACCTTGGAAACACCATATATTTT. Its protein is CASSQPTGNLGNTIYF.